This T cell receptor (beta chain) is from a study of vaccination and CD4 T cells after COVID-19. Study in general: Each participant underwent a two-dose regimen of either the BNT162b2 or the mRNA-1273 vaccine. Study results and caveats: Median SARS-CoV-2-reactive clonotype numbers went up from roughly 21 to 40, but not significantly.

With the Oncomine TCR Beta short-read assay, DNA from cultured CD4+ T cells was sequenced. The authors extracted genomic DNA from cultured CD4+ T cells. TCRdb used MiXCR to reprocess the PCR reads, holding one entry per CDR3 protein. The table lists roughly 10,000 distinct CDR3 sequences, 34% of them singletons, with roughly a fifth in the top ten. The CDR3 extends over 17 amino acids. Germline CDR1 is MNHEY and CDR2 is SVGAGI. The J segment lost 5 bases and the V segment lost 0 bases, leaving 7 bases of the junction unmatched. Notes on this clonotype: Antigen specificity is unknown.

Treatment given: roughly 11-day PBMC culture with coronavirus spike peptide pools or control peptides (ViraFEST assay). Gathering of the CD4+ T cells, from the unexposed donor, took place before the COVID-19 pandemic (2011-2018). Peptide pools at around 9.6 ug/ml, together with approximately 10 IU/ml IL-2, were added to cultures of some 2 million PBMCs per well. The probes, which were SARS-CoV-2 S/N and four cold-coronavirus spikes, were applied to unexposed-donor CD4+ T cells, cells permitting. The specimen sequenced was CD4+ T cells from blood, cultured in vitro. This clonotype was obtained from a human donor in good health. The gene calls are TRBV6-5 and TRBJ2-7, with 13 bases aligning to TRBD2. The CDR3 is CASSYSVLAGGRNEQYF. The CDR3 nucleotides read TGTGCCAGCAGTTACTCGGTACTAGCGGGAGGGCGCAACGAGCAGTACTTC.